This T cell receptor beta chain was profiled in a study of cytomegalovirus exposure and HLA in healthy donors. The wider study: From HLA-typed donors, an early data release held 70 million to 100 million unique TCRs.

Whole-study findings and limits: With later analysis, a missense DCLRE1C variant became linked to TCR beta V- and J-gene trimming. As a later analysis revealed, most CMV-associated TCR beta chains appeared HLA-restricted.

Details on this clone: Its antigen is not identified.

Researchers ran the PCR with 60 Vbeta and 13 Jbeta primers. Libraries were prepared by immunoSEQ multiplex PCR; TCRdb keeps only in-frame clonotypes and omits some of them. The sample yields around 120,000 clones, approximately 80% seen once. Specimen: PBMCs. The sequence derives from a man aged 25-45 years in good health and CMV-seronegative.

This CDR3 is CASRPDRGSSYEQYF. For the CDR3, the DNA is TGTGCCAGCCGACCCGACAGGGGAAGCTCCTACGAGCAGTACTTC. The chain recombines TRBV19 with TRBJ2-7, with 8 positions matching TRBD1. The CDR3 loop spans 15 amino acids. Germline assignment: CDR1 LNHDA and CDR2 SQIVND (reference sequence). V lost 9 bases to trimming and J lost 0 bases; unmatched junction nucleotides: 10.